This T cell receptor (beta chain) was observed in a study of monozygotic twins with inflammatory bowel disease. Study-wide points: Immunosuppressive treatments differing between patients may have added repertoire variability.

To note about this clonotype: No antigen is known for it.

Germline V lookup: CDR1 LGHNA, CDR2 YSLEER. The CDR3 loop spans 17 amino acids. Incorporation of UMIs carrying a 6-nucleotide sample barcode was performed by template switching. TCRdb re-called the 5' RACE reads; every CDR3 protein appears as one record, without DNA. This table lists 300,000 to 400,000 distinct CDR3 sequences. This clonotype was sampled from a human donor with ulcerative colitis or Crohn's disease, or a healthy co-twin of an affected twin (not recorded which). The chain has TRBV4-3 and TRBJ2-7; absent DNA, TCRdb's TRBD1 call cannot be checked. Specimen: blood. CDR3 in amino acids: CASSQDSGDRSSYEQYF.